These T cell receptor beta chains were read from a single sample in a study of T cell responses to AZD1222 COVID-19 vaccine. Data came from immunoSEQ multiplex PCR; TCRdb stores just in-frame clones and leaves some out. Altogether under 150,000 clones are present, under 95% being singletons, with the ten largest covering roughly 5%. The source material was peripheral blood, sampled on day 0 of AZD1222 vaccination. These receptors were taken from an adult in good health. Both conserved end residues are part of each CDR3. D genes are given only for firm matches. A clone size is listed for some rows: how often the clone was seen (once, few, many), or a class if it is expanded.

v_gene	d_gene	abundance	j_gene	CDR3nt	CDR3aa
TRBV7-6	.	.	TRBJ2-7	TGTGCCAGCAGCTCATGGCCTAGGGGGAGGGCCGGTTCCAACGAGCAGTACTTC	CASSSWPRGRAGSNEQYF
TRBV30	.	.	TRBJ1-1	TGTGCCTGGAGCCGACCAGGGTCGGGCACTGAAGCTTTCTTT	CAWSRPGSGTEAFF
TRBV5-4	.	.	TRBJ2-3	TGTGCCAGCAGCTTAGCGGGAGATACGCAGTATTTT	CASSLAGDTQYF
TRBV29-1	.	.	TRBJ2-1	TGCAGCGTTGAAGCCCTTTCGCTTAGCTCCTACAATGAGCAGTTCTTC	CSVEALSLSSYNEQFF
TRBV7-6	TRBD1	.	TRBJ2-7	TGTGCCAGCAGCCAATTGGGTGGGACAGGGCCCTTCGAGCAGTACTTC	CASSQLGGTGPFEQYF
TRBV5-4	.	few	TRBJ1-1	TGTGCCAGCAGCTTGTTAGGAAAATTGAACACTGAAGCTTTCTTT	CASSLLGKLNTEAFF
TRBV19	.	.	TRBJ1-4	TGTGCCAGTAGTATTTCCGTGGGGCCGTATGAAAAACTGTTTTTT	CASSISVGPYEKLFF
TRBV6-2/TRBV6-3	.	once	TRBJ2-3	TGTGCCAGCAGTTACCCGATGGGGATCCTGTCCGATACGCAGTATTTT	CASSYPMGILSDTQYF
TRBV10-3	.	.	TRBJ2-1	TGTGCCATCAGTGAGTCGTCCCGCAGCAGGGGCTTATCCTACAATGAGCAGTTCTTC	CAISESSRSRGLSYNEQFF
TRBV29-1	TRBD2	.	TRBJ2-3	TGCAGCGTTGCGTCGCCTAGCGGGACCACAGATACGCAGTATTTT	CSVASPSGTTDTQYF
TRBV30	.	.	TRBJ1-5	TGTGCCTGGAGCAAAACAGCGCACAATCAGCCCCAGCATTTT	CAWSKTAHNQPQHF
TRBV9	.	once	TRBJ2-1	TGTGCCAGCAGCGCCCGGGACTGGAACAATGAGCAGTTCTTC	CASSARDWNNEQFF
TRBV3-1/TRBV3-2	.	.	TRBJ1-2	TGTGCCAGCAGCCTTTTGGGGGGCGATGGCTACACCTTC	CASSLLGGDGYTF
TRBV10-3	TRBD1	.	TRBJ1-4	TGTGCCATCAGTGAGGGGACAGGGGGCGACGAAAAACTGTTTTTT	CAISEGTGGDEKLFF
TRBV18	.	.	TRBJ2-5	TGTGCCAGCTCCCCAGGGGCAGGGAGGCAAGAGACCCAGTACTTC	CASSPGAGRQETQYF
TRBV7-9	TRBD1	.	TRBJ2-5	TGTGCCAGCAGCCTAAGACAGGGGGCGACGGAGACCCAGTACTTC	CASSLRQGATETQYF
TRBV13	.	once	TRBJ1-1	TGTGCCAGCAGCTTAGGATGGGGGAACACTGAAGCTTTCTTT	CASSLGWGNTEAFF
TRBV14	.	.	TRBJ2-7	TGTGCCAGCAGCCAAGGGCTAAAAACTAGCCCCCTCAAGCAGTACTTC	CASSQGLKTSPLKQYF
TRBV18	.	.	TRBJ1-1	TGTGCCAGCTCACTCCGTGAGGTGAACACTGAAGCTTTCTTT	CASSLREVNTEAFF
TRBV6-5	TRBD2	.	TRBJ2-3	TGTGCCACCGTGAGCGGGGTTAGCACAGATACGCAGTATTTT	CATVSGVSTDTQYF
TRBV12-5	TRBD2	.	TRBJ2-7	TGTGCTAGTGGTTTGGTACCCCCCGCGGGGGGGCTTGAGCAGTACTTC	CASGLVPPAGGLEQYF
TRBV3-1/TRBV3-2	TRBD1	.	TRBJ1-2	TGTGCCAGCAGCCTACAGACAGGGAACGGCTACACCTTC	CASSLQTGNGYTF
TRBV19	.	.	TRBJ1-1	TGTGCCAGTAGCCTAGGCCACAGGGATCGAGCTTTCTTT	CASSLGHRDRAFF
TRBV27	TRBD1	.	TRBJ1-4	TGTGCCAGCAGTCCACTGGGACAGGGACGGGTAAAACTGTTTTTT	CASSPLGQGRVKLFF
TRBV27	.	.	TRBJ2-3	TGTGCCAGCCTTATGGCGGATACGCAGTATTTT	CASLMADTQYF
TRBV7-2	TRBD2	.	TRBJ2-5	TGTGCCAGCAGCTCCGCCGTGGCGGGAGGCGGAGAGACCCAGTACTTC	CASSSAVAGGGETQYF
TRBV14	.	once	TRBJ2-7	TGTGCCAGCAGCCAAGATGGCAGGCCGTCGGGTGAGCAGTACTTC	CASSQDGRPSGEQYF
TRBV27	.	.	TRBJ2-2	TGTGCCAGCAGTTTATTGCGGACCGGGGAGCTGTTTTTT	CASSLLRTGELFF
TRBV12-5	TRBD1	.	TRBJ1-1	TGTGCTAGTGGTTTGCCTGACAGGGAGACTGAAGCTTTCTTT	CASGLPDRETEAFF
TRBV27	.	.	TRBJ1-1	TGTGCCAGCAGTTTAACGGGGGTGAACACTGAAGCTTTCTTT	CASSLTGVNTEAFF
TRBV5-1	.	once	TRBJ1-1	TGCGCCAGCAGCTCGGGCCCCTTGAACACTGAAGCTTTCTTT	CASSSGPLNTEAFF
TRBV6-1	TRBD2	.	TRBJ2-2	TGTGCCAGCAGTGAGAGCGGGGGGGCCTACACCGGGGAGCTGTTTTTT	CASSESGGAYTGELFF
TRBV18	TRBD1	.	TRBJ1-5	TGTGCCAGCTCTGGGACAGTAGATCAGCCCCAGCATTTT	CASSGTVDQPQHF
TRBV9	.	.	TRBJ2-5	TGTGCCAGCAGCGTAGAACACTACCAAGAGACCCAGTACTTC	CASSVEHYQETQYF
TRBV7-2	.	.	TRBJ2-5	TGTGCCAGCAGCTCAGGGGGAGGCCAAGAGACCCAGTACTTC	CASSSGGGQETQYF
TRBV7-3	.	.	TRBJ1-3	TGTGCCAGCAGCTTAGACGGCAACTCTGGAAACACCATATATTTT	CASSLDGNSGNTIYF
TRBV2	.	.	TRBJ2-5	TGTGCCAGCAAAGGAGGGGATGGAGAGACCCAGTACTTC	CASKGGDGETQYF
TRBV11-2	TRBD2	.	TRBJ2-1	TGTGCCAGCAGCTTAACTAGCGGGAGTAATGAGCAGTTCTTC	CASSLTSGSNEQFF
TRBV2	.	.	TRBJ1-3	TGTGCCAGCAGGTGGGGCCGCGGGCGGGACACCATATATTTT	CASRWGRGRDTIYF
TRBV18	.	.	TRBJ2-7	TGTGCCAGCTCACCGTCAACTGAGAGCGGATACGAGCAGTACTTC	CASSPSTESGYEQYF
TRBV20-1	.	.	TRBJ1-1	TGCAGTCCCATCCAGGGATTTGAAGCTTTCTTT	CSPIQGFEAFF
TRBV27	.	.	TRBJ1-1	TGTGCCAGCATGGGGTGGACGGGAAACACTGAAGCTTTCTTT	CASMGWTGNTEAFF
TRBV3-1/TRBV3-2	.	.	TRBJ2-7	TGTGCCAGCAGCCAAGATCAGGTTTCCCACGAGCAGTACTTC	CASSQDQVSHEQYF
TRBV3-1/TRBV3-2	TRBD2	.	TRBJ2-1	TGTGCCAGCAGCCCAGGACTAGCGGGAGCCGTCTCCTACAATGAGCAGTTCTTC	CASSPGLAGAVSYNEQFF
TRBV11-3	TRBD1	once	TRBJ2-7	TGTGCCAGCAGCAAACGGACAGGGATCCCCTACGAGCAGTACTTC	CASSKRTGIPYEQYF
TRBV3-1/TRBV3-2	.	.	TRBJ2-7	TGTGCCAGCAGCCGGGATGGGAACAGGGCGGGCTACGAGCAGTACTTC	CASSRDGNRAGYEQYF
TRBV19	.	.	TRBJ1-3	TGTGCCAGTAGTATCTTAGGAACTGGAAACACCATATATTTT	CASSILGTGNTIYF